This T cell receptor (beta chain) is drawn from a study of T cell responses to AZD1222 COVID-19 vaccine. Using immunoSEQ multiplex PCR, the repertoire was profiled, and TCRdb retains in-frame clones only, with some absent. The table includes approximately 120,000 clones, over 75% detected once. Germline CDR1 MNHEY, CDR2 SVGEGT. There are 13 residues in the CDR3. V was cut by 6 bases and J by 7 bases, with 15 bases left in between. Comment on this clone: Its antigen remains unidentified.

Overall study findings and caveats: Repertoire samples came only from after the peak T cell response. Nearly half of spike-specific TCRs reportedly target variant regions that are unmutated in the B.1.351 and B.1.1.7 variants.

The gene calls are TRBV6-2 or TRBV6-3 and TRBJ1-2; D call uncertain. This TCR was sampled from an adult in good health. This sample comprised peripheral blood, obtained on day 0 of MenACWY control vaccination. The CDR3 DNA reads TGTGCCAGCAGCCAAAGGTGGGGTAGTGGCTACACCTTC. The encoded protein is CASSQRWGSGYTF.